This T cell receptor beta chain appears in the sequencing data of a study of response to subunit inactivated influenza vaccine. Findings and caveats of the study: That few new T cells are recruited by each seasonal influenza vaccination was the authors' suggestion.

The CDR3 is 13 residues long. Per germline, CDR1 DFQATT and CDR2 SNEGSKA (reference sequence). Regarding this clonotype: Its antigen remains unknown.

TCRdb processed the RT-PCR reads anew with MiXCR; each CDR3 protein has one entry. The top ten clones hold 9% to 12% of a sample with a few hundred thousand distinct CDR3 sequences, around 20% of them seen once. Material: PBMCs from blood, obtained less than 22 months after vaccination. V is TRBV20-1 and J is TRBJ2-1; tentatively, D is TRBD1 or TRBD2 (6 bases each). This TCR was recovered from a man between 50 and 69 years old who received an inactivated influenza vaccine. The CDR3 loop reads CSGPKQGGHEQFF. DNA of the CDR3: TGCAGCGGACCTAAACAGGGAGGACATGAGCAGTTCTTC.